Sequencing of this TCR beta chain was carried out in a study of early T cells in non-severe SARS-CoV-2 infection. The wider study: Sequenced bulk RNA came from whole blood that was unsorted, and chains were unpaired. Study-wide results and limits: Database matching using VDJdb favored anti-spike CD8 responses, with private and CD4 specificities left missing.

Individual cDNA molecules received unique molecular identifiers. MiXCR, applied by TCRdb to the 5' RACE reads, yields one record per CDR3 protein. The table lists roughly 63,000 distinct CDR3 sequences, around 11% of them singletons. This CDR3 is 15 amino acids long. V shed 1 base and J 4 bases; nucleotides not matched to a gene: 7. Germline V CDR1 and CDR2: SGHVS, FQNEAQ. This clonotype was counted only a few times. Its antigen is undetermined. The V and J genes are TRBV7-8 and TRBJ2-7; 7 nucleotides align to TRBD1. The material was whole blood, obtained at baseline. The TCR originated in an adult who was a healthcare worker with PCR-confirmed SARS-CoV-2 infection or an uninfected control (not recorded which). The donor label of this sample is uncertain. The CDR3 sequence: CASSLVGQLLYEQYV. The CDR3 DNA sequence: TGTGCCAGCAGCTTAGTGGGACAGCTACTATACGAGCAGTACGTC.